The source of this T cell receptor beta chain is a study of blood T cells in healthy people across ages. Overall study results and limits: Researchers said unsorted PBMCs prevented a conclusive naive versus antigen-experienced comparison. Long-lived donors had more naive CD4+ cells and higher diversity than aged donors. Estimates of diversity drawn from one million T cells were considered underestimates. The study lacked donor CMV status, which possibly confounded expanded clonotype changes.

A note on this clonotype: Antigen specificity is unknown.

CDR3 length equals 13 residues. Between the trimmed V and J ends, which lost 3 bases and 5 bases, there was a span of 10 bases. Germline-derived CDR1 and CDR2 are DFQATT and SNEGSKA (reference sequence). A J-beta primer mix and a sample-barcoded 5' primer were used in a second PCR of roughly 6 to 11 cycles. TCRdb called the 5' RACE reads again in MiXCR, with one record for every CDR3 protein. The sample has over 1,200,000 distinct CDR3 sequences; approximately 59% are singletons. The sequencing sample was made of blood. The sequence came from a man younger than 35 in good health. The gene calls are TRBV20-1 and TRBJ1-4; D is possibly TRBD1 (6 bases). The CDR3 DNA follows: TGCAGTGCTAGCGGGGGGGCGAATGAAAAACTGTTTTTT. Encoded protein: CSASGGANEKLFF.